These 8 T cell receptor beta chains were all obtained from the same sample, sequenced in a study of CD8 T cells in ankylosing spondylitis. Regarding the study as a whole: Typical of ankylosing spondylitis blood, it appeared, was a TCR beta motif of under 10 highly homologous variants.

Via MiXCR, TCRdb re-called the 5' RACE reads, giving one row per CDR3 protein. The sample holds 250,000 to 350,000 distinct CDR3 sequences, under 8.5% seen once. No antigen has been identified for these receptors. Sequencing used blood, either unsorted or a sorted T cell fraction (not recorded which). The receptors stem from a male donor with ankylosing spondylitis.

This CDR3 reads CASSRQGASTEAFF. CDR3 bases: TGTGCCAGCTCACGACAGGGGGCGAGCACTGAAGCTTTCTTT. V gene TRBV18 combines with J gene TRBJ1-1, with TRBD1 matching 10 bases. This CDR3 contains 14 residues. V lost 4 bases and J lost 4; bases outside the gene matches: 3. Germline V gene lookup returns CDR1 KGHSH and CDR2 LQKENI.

V usage is TRBV6-1 and J usage is TRBJ1-6; a weak D match, TRBD1 (5 bases). Trimming cost V 5 bases and J 11 bases, with 16 bases left between them. The CDR3 is 14 amino acids. Germline CDR1 and CDR2: MNHNS and SASEGT. The CDR3 nucleotides are TGTGCCAGCAGTCCCGGGACGGGGATTACACCCCTCCACTTT. Its protein is CASSPGTGITPLHF.

This clonotype was detected ten times or more. In nucleotides, the CDR3 is TGTGCCAGCAGTTTTTCCGGGGGCGGGAGCGCAGATACGCAGTATTTT. It yields the protein CASSFSGGGSADTQYF. V usage is TRBV6-2 or TRBV6-3 and J usage is TRBJ2-3, with D perhaps matching TRBD2 (7 bases). CDR1 and CDR2 from the germline V gene are MNHEY and SVGEGT. Trimming cost V 4 bases and J 4 bases, with 18 bases left between them. The CDR3 has 16 amino acids.

There are many counts of this clonotype. The chain joins TRBV29-1 to TRBJ2-1; D may be TRBD2 (6 bases). The ends were cut back, 7 bases at V and 5 bases at J, with 15 bases in the middle. The CDR3 consists of 13 residues. The germline CDR1 and CDR2 sequences are SQVTM and ANQGSEA. The DNA for the CDR3 is TGCAGCGCCAACCGGGAGTCAAACAATGAGCAGTTCTTC. Residues: CSANRESNNEQFF.

This clonotype was seen at least ten times. This chain connects TRBV25-1 to TRBJ1-6; 7 bases line up with TRBD1. Losses at the gene ends were 4 bases for V and 6 bases for J; bases not matched to a gene: 6. CDR1 is MGHDK, CDR2 SYGVNS, per germline. The CDR3 runs to 15 residues. The CDR3 DNA reads TGTGCCAGCAGTGGCTACAGGGGTGCTAATTCACCCCTCCACTTT. Its translation is CASSGYRGANSPLHF.

The chain uses TRBV6-1 and TRBJ1-6; D remains ambiguous. V lost 8 bases and J lost 8, with 16 bases in between. The CDR3 length is 14 residues. The germline V gene encodes CDR1 MNHNS and CDR2 SASEGT. The CDR3 region is CASGPSGLDSPLHF. In DNA form, the CDR3 reads TGTGCCAGCGGCCCATCCGGGTTAGATTCACCCCTCCACTTT.

This clonotype was detected ten times or more. The J gene is TRBJ2-6, the V gene TRBV24-1; possibly TRBD1 for D (6 bases). This CDR3 comprises 18 residues. Trimming shortened V by 3 bases and J by 0 bases, and 14 bases separated the two germline ends. Germline V CDR1 and CDR2: KGHDR, SFDVKD. This chain's CDR3 is CATSDGQYPFSGANVLTF. CDR3 in DNA: TGTGCCACCAGTGATGGACAGTACCCTTTCTCTGGGGCCAACGTCCTGACTTTC.

This clonotype was picked up many times. The V call is TRBV28, the J call TRBJ2-3; the D gene is possibly TRBD2 (7 bases). V shed 3 bases and J shed 2 bases, with 18 bases lying between them. Looked up from germline, CDR1 is MDHEN and CDR2 is SYDVKM. The length of the CDR3 is 17 residues. In DNA form, the CDR3 reads TGTGCCAGCAGTTTTCTGGGGGCTAGCGGAAACACAGATACGCAGTATTTT. Its protein product is CASSFLGASGNTDTQYF. The full variable domain, its missing parts supplied by reference TRBV28 and TRBJ2-3, is DVKVTQSSRYLVKRTGEKVFLECVQDMDHENMFWYRQDPGLGLRLIYFSYDVKMKEKGDIPEGYSVSREKKERFSLILESASTNQTSMYLCASSFLGASGNTDTQYFGPGTRLTVL.